This T cell receptor (beta chain) was identified during a study of T cell responses to AZD1222 COVID-19 vaccine. General study results and limits: AZD1222 recipients seropositive at baseline numbered only five to seven.

Germline V gene data show CDR1 as LGHNA and CDR2 as YNFKEQ. The CDR3 is 14 residues long. Trimming shortened V by 0 bases and J by 6 bases, and 9 bases separated the two germline ends. Comments on this clone: Its antigen remains unknown.

Measured with immunoSEQ multiplex PCR; TCRdb has only the in-frame clones, and not every one. The table lists around 130,000 clones, about 94% of them singletons, with approximately 0.85% in the top ten. This specimen consisted of peripheral blood, obtained on day 0 of AZD1222 vaccination. The TCR sequence derives from an adult in good health. The rearrangement uses TRBV4-2 and TRBJ1-3, with D unresolved. CDR3 sequence: CASSQDQEVNTIYF. CDR3 in DNA: TGTGCCAGCAGCCAAGATCAGGAGGTAAACACCATATATTTT.